The 7 T cell receptor beta chains below were found in one sample sequenced in a study of blood T cell repertoires in COVID-19. Data came from immunoSEQ multiplex PCR; TCRdb stores just in-frame clones and leaves some out. Of around 140,000 clones in the sample, approximately 84% were seen once. Sequences were obtained from peripheral blood. The receptors derive from a man between 60 and 75 years old with acute or convalescent COVID-19.

The chain joins TRBV12-3 or TRBV12-4 to TRBJ1-4; D is unclear. The CDR3 contains 12 residues. Between the trimmed V and J ends, which lost 5 bases and 4 bases, there was a span of 5 bases. DNA for the CDR3: TGTGCCAGCAGTCTACTTAATGAAAAACTGTTTTTT. Protein: CASSLLNEKLFF.

The gene calls are TRBV10-3 and TRBJ1-1; D not resolved. The CDR3 sequence is 15 residues long. Germline V gives CDR1 ENHRY, CDR2 SYGVKD. Trimming removed 2 bases at V and 0 bases at J, with 10 bases between. CDR3 bases: TGTGCCATCAGTGAGGTTAAACAGCTGAACACTGAAGCTTTCTTT. It is translated as CAISEVKQLNTEAFF.

The chain is built from TRBV29-1 and TRBJ1-2, with TRBD1 matching 10 bases. The germline CDR1 and CDR2 sequences are SQVTM and ANQGSEA. CDR3 length: 15 residues. The J segment lost 2 bases and the V segment lost 5 bases, leaving 8 bases of the junction unmatched. Written as DNA, the CDR3 is TGCAGCGTTACAGCTGGACAGGGGGTCAACTATGGCTACACCTTC. Translation: CSVTAGQGVNYGYTF.

The CDR3 DNA reads as TGTGCCAGCAGCTTAGGAGTGTCTAATACAGATACGCAGTATTTT. It is translated as CASSLGVSNTDTQYF. This chain uses TRBV7-9 with TRBJ2-3; D ambiguous. The CDR3 consists of 15 residues. V shed 1 base and J shed 3 bases, with 11 bases lying between them. From germline, CDR1 is SEHNR and CDR2 FQNEAQ (reference sequence).

The chain combines TRBV7-3 with TRBJ2-5; 8 nucleotides match TRBD1. CDR3 length equals 16 residues. Looked up from germline, CDR1 is SGHTA and CDR2 is FQGTGA. Losses at the gene ends were 5 bases for V and 4 bases for J; bases not matched to a gene: 12. CDR3 sequence (DNA): TGTGCCAGCAGCCCCGGGACAGGCCTGTCATTAGAGACCCAGTACTTC. Protein sequence: CASSPGTGLSLETQYF.

The gene calls are TRBV6-8 and TRBJ2-6; no firm D call. The V gene's germline CDR1 is MNHGY and CDR2 SAAAGT. V was cut by 4 bases and J by 1 base, with 17 bases left in between. This CDR3 contains 18 residues. This CDR3 reads CASSLQNIPPSGANVLTF. In DNA, the CDR3 is TGTGCCAGCAGTTTGCAGAATATACCCCCTTCTGGGGCCAACGTCCTGACTTTC.

The rearrangement joins TRBV9 to TRBJ2-7, with TRBD2 matching 10 bases. With 3 bases clipped from V and 3 bases from J, the junction kept 9 bases outside the gene matches. This CDR3 region has 16 residues. Germline V gene lookup returns CDR1 SGDLS and CDR2 YYNGEE. The CDR3 here is CASSAESGRAFYEQYF. CDR3 sequence (DNA): TGTGCCAGCAGCGCGGAGAGCGGGAGGGCCTTCTACGAGCAGTACTTC.